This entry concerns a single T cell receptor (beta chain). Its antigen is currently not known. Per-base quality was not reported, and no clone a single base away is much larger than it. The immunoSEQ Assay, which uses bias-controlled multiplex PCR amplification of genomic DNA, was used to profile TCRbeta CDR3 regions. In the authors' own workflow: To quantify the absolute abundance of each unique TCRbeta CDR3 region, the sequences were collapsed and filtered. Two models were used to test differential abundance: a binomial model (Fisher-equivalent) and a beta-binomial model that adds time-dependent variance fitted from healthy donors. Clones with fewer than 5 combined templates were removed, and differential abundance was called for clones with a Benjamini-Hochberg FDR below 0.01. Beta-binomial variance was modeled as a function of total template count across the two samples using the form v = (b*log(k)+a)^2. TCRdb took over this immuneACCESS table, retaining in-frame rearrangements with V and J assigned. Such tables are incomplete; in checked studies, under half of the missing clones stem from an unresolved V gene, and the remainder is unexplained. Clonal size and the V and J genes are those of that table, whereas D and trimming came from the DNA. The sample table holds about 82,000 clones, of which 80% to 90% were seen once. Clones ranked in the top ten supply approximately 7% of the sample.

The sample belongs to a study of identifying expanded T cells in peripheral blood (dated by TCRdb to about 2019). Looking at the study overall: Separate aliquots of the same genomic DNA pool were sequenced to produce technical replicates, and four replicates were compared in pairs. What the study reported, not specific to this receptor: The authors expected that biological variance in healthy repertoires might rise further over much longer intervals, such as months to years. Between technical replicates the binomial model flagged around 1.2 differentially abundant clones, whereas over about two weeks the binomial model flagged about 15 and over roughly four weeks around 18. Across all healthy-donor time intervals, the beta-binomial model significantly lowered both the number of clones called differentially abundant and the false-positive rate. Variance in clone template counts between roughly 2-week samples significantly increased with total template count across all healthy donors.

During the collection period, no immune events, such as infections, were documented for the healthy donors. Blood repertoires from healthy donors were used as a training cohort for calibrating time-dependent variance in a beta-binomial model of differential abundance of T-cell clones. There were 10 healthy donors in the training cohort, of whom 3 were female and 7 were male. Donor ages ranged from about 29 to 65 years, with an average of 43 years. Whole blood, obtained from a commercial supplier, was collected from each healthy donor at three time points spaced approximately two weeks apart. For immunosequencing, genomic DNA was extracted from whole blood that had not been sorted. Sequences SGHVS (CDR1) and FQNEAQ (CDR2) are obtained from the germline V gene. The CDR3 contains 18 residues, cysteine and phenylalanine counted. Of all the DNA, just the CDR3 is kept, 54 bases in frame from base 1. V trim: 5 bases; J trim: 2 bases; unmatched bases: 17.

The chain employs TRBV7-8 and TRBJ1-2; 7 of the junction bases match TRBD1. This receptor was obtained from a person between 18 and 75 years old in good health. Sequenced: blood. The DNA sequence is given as TGTGCCAGCAGCCCGAAAGCGTGGGCAGGGACAGAGAACTATGGCTACACCTTC. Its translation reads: CASSPKAWAGTENYGYTF.